A single sample is the source of the 12 T cell receptor beta chains below, sequenced in a study of regulatory T cells in long-lasting Graves disease. Time point noted: newly diagnosed GD, antithyroid drugs for less than 3 months. The TCR library used RNA extracted from PBMCs. According to the study, TCR beta libraries were built with iRepertoire HTBI primers and CDR3-region Arm-PCR. In TCRdb, the multiplex PCR reads were re-called with MiXCR into one record per CDR3 protein. The table records hundreds of thousands of distinct CDR3 sequences, 18% of them present only once. The source was peripheral blood mononuclear cells (PBMCs), collected at new diagnosis, from a patient treated with antithyroid drugs. The receptors were sampled from a female donor with Graves disease.

At least ten counts were recorded for this clonotype. The V call is TRBV27, the J call TRBJ2-1; 8 bases are shared with TRBD2. Trimming removed 5 bases from V and 4 bases from J; junction bases left unmatched: 4. CDR3 size: 14 residues. Germline CDR1 is MNHEY and CDR2 is SMNVEV (reference sequence). The CDR3 protein is CASSELAEYNEQFF. The CDR3 DNA sequence: TGTGCCAGCAGTGAACTAGCGGAATACAATGAGCAGTTCTTC.

The V and J genes are TRBV5-1 and TRBJ2-7, with 7 nucleotides matching TRBD1. Germline CDR1 reads SGHRS; CDR2 reads YFSETQ. The CDR3 loop spans 15 amino acids. V shed 7 bases, J shed 3 bases, and the junction held 13 bases outside the gene matches. The CDR3 nucleotides are TGCGCCAGCCCAATTCCCGGGACAGAAGACTACGAGCAGTACTTC. Translating gives CASPIPGTEDYEQYF. The full variable domain, rest sourced from reference TRBV5-1 and TRBJ2-7, is KAGVTQTPRYLIKTRGQQVTLSCSPISGHRSVSWYQQTPGQGLQFLFEYFSETQRNKGNFPGRFSGRQFSNSRSEMNVSTLELGDSALYLCASPIPGTEDYEQYFGPGTRLTVT.

This clonotype was picked up many times. The chain combines TRBV30 with TRBJ2-1; 7 nucleotides align to TRBD1. The CDR3 extends over 14 amino acids. Per germline, CDR1 GTSNPN and CDR2 SVGIG (reference sequence). The V gene end was trimmed by 1 base and the J gene end by 6 bases; junction bases not matched to a gene: 6. DNA for the CDR3: TGTGCCTGGAGTGCAATGACAGGGATCAATGAGCAGTTCTTC. The encoded protein is CAWSAMTGINEQFF.

This clonotype has only a few counts. CDR3 residues: CASSQTGSANTGELFF. The CDR3 nucleotides read TGTGCCAGCAGCCAGACAGGTAGCGCGAACACCGGGGAGCTGTTTTTT. The chain employs TRBV7-3 and TRBJ2-2, with TRBD1 as a possible D gene (6 bases). Germline V CDR1 and CDR2: SGHTA, FQGTGA. Trimming removed 5 bases at V and 0 bases at J, with 13 bases between. The CDR3 has 16 residues. Full variable domain (rest looked up from reference TRBV7-3 and TRBJ2-2): GAGVSQTPSNKVTEKGKYVELRCDPISGHTALYWYRQSLGQGPEFLIYFQGTGAADDSGLPNDRFFAVRPEGSVSTLKIQRTERGDSAVYLCASSQTGSANTGELFFGEGSRLTVL.

This clonotype came up many times. The gene calls are TRBV5-4 and TRBJ2-5, with D possibly called TRBD1 or TRBD2 (6 bases each). Trimming removed 0 bases from V and 1 base from J, with 10 bases in between. The CDR3 loop spans 15 amino acids. Looked up from germline, CDR1 is SGHNT and CDR2 is YYREEE (reference sequence). CDR3 in DNA: TGTGCCAGCAGCTTGGATTGGGGGGCCCAAGAGACCCAGTACTTC. Residues: CASSLDWGAQETQYF.

Of note for this clonotype: This clone may be a read error of a much larger clone one base away. V gene TRBV3-1 combines with J gene TRBJ1-2; D gene uncertain. V lost 3 bases and J 6 bases, leaving 8 bases between the germline ends. The CDR3 sequence is 12 residues long. Germline values: CDR1 LGHDT, CDR2 YNNKEL (reference sequence). The CDR3 region has the DNA TGTGCCAGCAGCCAGCAGGAGCATGGCTACACCTTC. The encoded protein is CASSQQEHGYTF.

This chain links TRBV2 with TRBJ2-3; TRBD2 matches at 8 bases. The CDR3 length is 16 residues. Looked up from germline, CDR1 is SNHLY and CDR2 is FYNNEI. Losses at the gene ends were 8 bases for V and 7 bases for J; bases not matched to a gene: 17. CDR3 nucleotide sequence: TGTGCCAGCTCTGGCAGGAGGAGCGGGAGTTTTAATACGCAGTATTTT. Translated, it gives CASSGRRSGSFNTQYF.

The chain combines TRBV19 with TRBJ1-4; unclear D gene. V lost 2 bases to trimming and J lost 0 bases, with 10 bases between them. Germline values: CDR1 LNHDA, CDR2 SQIVND (reference sequence). The CDR3 contains 16 residues. CDR3 nucleotide sequence: TGTGCCAGTAGTATACCGTCAGCTGCAACTAATGAAAAACTGTTTTTT. Translated, it gives CASSIPSAATNEKLFF.

This clonotype was picked up many times. The J gene is TRBJ2-1, the V gene TRBV12-5, with 8 positions matching TRBD2. Germline V CDR1 and CDR2: LGHNT, FRNRAP. This CDR3 is built from 17 residues. J was trimmed by 0 bases and V by 7 bases; bases with no gene match: 11. Written as DNA, the CDR3 is TGTGCTAGTGCCACACACCGAGCGGGAGCCTCCTACAATGAGCAGTTCTTC. Its translation is CASATHRAGASYNEQFF.

In this sample, this clonotype turned up many times. The J gene is TRBJ2-2, the V gene TRBV7-2; D gene uncertain. CDR1 is SGHTA, CDR2 FQGNSA, per germline. The germline V and J ends were trimmed by 4 bases and 5 bases, with 11 bases remaining between them. This CDR3 contains 14 residues. The CDR3 reads CASSSRVGTGELFF. In DNA form, the CDR3 reads TGTGCCAGCAGCTCCCGAGTCGGGACCGGGGAGCTGTTTTTT.

This CDR3 reads CASSPPRGQTYEQYF. The DNA for the CDR3 is TGTGCCAGCTCACCCCCACGCGGGCAGACCTACGAGCAGTACTTC. The chain employs TRBV18 and TRBJ2-7; tentative D call: TRBD2 (5 bases). There are 15 residues in the CDR3. The V end lost 3 bases, the J end lost 2 bases, and 14 bases lay between the germline ends. Per the germline V gene, CDR1 is KGHSH and CDR2 is LQKENI.

This clonotype has a count of ten or more. The V gene is TRBV27, the J gene TRBJ1-1, with a weak D call TRBD1 (6 bases). The ends were cut back, 2 bases at V and 2 bases at J, with 12 bases in the middle. This CDR3 contains 15 residues. From germline, CDR1 is MNHEY and CDR2 SMNVEV (reference sequence). CDR3 nucleotides: TGTGCCAGCAGTTTACTGGGGGCATCTAACACTGAAGCTTTCTTT. Translated, it gives CASSLLGASNTEAFF.